A selection of T cell receptor beta chains follows, all from one sample in a study of shared clonotypes between healthy human individuals. Produced via immunoSEQ multiplex PCR; TCRdb's table is partial and in-frame only. The sample yields approximately 1,500,000 clones, 95% to 99% seen once. The sequenced sample was naive CD4+ T cells sorted from blood. The receptors come from a man aged 25-45 years in good health. Each CDR3 is given with its conserved first and last residue. Each record gives: V gene, clone size, D gene, J gene, CDR3 DNA, CDR3 protein. D genes are given only for firm matches. Part of the rows lack a size; the others show once, few, many or a class for expanded clones.

V: TRBV5-8
size: .
D: .
J: TRBJ2-6
DNA: TGTGCCAGCAGCTTGGGACCATCTGGGGCCAACGTCCTGACTTTC
CDR3: CASSLGPSGANVLTF

V: TRBV9
size: .
D: .
J: TRBJ2-5
DNA: TGTGCCAGCAGGAGCCGGGTGGGCGAAGAGACCCAGTACTTC
CDR3: CASRSRVGEETQYF

V: TRBV7-8
size: .
D: TRBD1
J: TRBJ2-3
DNA: TGTGCCAGCAGCTTAGCAGACAGGGTTCGCACAGATACGCAGTATTTT
CDR3: CASSLADRVRTDTQYF

V: TRBV6-4
size: .
D: .
J: TRBJ1-5
DNA: TGTGCCAGCAGTGAGGAGTCAGGGCGTAATCAGCCCCAGCATTTT
CDR3: CASSEESGRNQPQHF

V: TRBV14
size: .
D: TRBD2
J: TRBJ2-1
DNA: TGTGCCAGCAGCCAGCCAACTAGCGGGGGCTTTTCGAGTGAGCAGTTCTTC
CDR3: CASSQPTSGGFSSEQFF

V: TRBV11-2
size: .
D: TRBD1
J: TRBJ2-4
DNA: TGTGCCAGCAACTCGGACAGGGTCCAGAACATTCAGTACTTC
CDR3: CASNSDRVQNIQYF

V: TRBV11-2
size: once
D: .
J: TRBJ1-4
DNA: TGTGCCAGCAGCTTAACAGGGTTTTCTGAAAAACTGTTTTTT
CDR3: CASSLTGFSEKLFF

V: TRBV7-8
size: .
D: .
J: TRBJ2-4
DNA: TGTGCCAGCAGCTCCCGGCCCAGGGGTGTCAAAAACATTCAGTACTTC
CDR3: CASSSRPRGVKNIQYF

V: TRBV5-1
size: .
D: .
J: TRBJ2-1
DNA: TGCGCCAGCAGCTTGGCCGTACAGGGAGTTTTACAATGGGAGCAGTTCTTC
CDR3: CASSLAVQGVLQWEQFF

V: TRBV5-1
size: .
D: .
J: TRBJ2-3
DNA: TGCGCCAGCAGCATCGACCGGGGAATAGGCACAGATACGCAGTATTTT
CDR3: CASSIDRGIGTDTQYF

V: TRBV5-1
size: .
D: TRBD1
J: TRBJ1-4
DNA: TGCGCCAGCAGTTCGGACAGGTACAATGAAAAACTGTTTTTT
CDR3: CASSSDRYNEKLFF

V: TRBV7-6
size: .
D: TRBD2
J: TRBJ2-3
DNA: TGTGCCAGCAGCCCCCTGGCGGGAGGCGTGGGAGATACGCAGTATTTT
CDR3: CASSPLAGGVGDTQYF

V: TRBV19
size: .
D: TRBD1
J: TRBJ2-7
DNA: TGTGCCACCAAGGGACAGCCCCTCTACGAGCAGTACTTC
CDR3: CATKGQPLYEQYF

V: TRBV7-9
size: .
D: .
J: TRBJ2-1
DNA: TGTGCCAGCAGCTTAAGCCGGGTAAACGATCACAATGAGCAGTTCTTC
CDR3: CASSLSRVNDHNEQFF

V: TRBV2
size: .
D: TRBD2
J: TRBJ2-3
DNA: TGTGCCAGCAGTCCGGGACTAAGCACAGATACGCAGTATTTT
CDR3: CASSPGLSTDTQYF

V: TRBV29-1
size: .
D: .
J: TRBJ1-4
DNA: TGCAGCGTTGAAGCACTTAATGAAAAACTGTTTTTT
CDR3: CSVEALNEKLFF

V: TRBV19
size: .
D: .
J: TRBJ2-7
DNA: TGTGCCAGTAGTATAGTAGGGGCCATGGAGGGTGGCTACGAGCAGTACTTC
CDR3: CASSIVGAMEGGYEQYF

V: TRBV10-3
size: .
D: .
J: TRBJ2-7
DNA: TGTGCCATCGCAACCTCCTACGAGCAGTACTTC
CDR3: CAIATSYEQYF

V: TRBV28
size: once
D: .
J: TRBJ1-5
DNA: TGTGCCAGCGGGACAATAAACAATCAGCCCCAGCATTTT
CDR3: CASGTINNQPQHF

V: TRBV18
size: .
D: .
J: TRBJ2-1
DNA: TGTGCCAGCTCGCCCGCGGTGGGAGCATCCTACAATGAGCAGTTCTTC
CDR3: CASSPAVGASYNEQFF

V: TRBV7-9
size: .
D: .
J: TRBJ2-7
DNA: TGTGCCAGCAGCTTAGCGCTTAGCGGAGACACCTACGAGCAGTACTTC
CDR3: CASSLALSGDTYEQYF

V: TRBV9
size: .
D: .
J: TRBJ2-5
DNA: TGTGCCAGCAGCGTAGTAGGAGATTATGGAGAGACCCAGTACTTC
CDR3: CASSVVGDYGETQYF

V: TRBV7-9
size: .
D: .
J: TRBJ2-5
DNA: TGTGCCAGCAGCCCCAGGAGGGCCGGGGGTCAAGAGACCCAGTACTTC
CDR3: CASSPRRAGGQETQYF

V: TRBV28
size: .
D: .
J: TRBJ1-5
DNA: .
CDR3: CASSSSQPQHF

V: TRBV5-1
size: .
D: TRBD2
J: TRBJ2-2
DNA: TGCGCCAGCAGTAATAGCGGGACCAACACCGGGGAGCTGTTTTTT
CDR3: CASSNSGTNTGELFF

V: TRBV11-2
size: .
D: .
J: TRBJ2-1
DNA: TGTGCCAGCAGCCTACAGGGTGAGCAGTTCTTC
CDR3: CASSLQGEQFF

V: TRBV18
size: .
D: .
J: TRBJ1-2
DNA: TGTGCCAGCTCACCGCAGGAGATGGATTGGGGCTACACCTTC
CDR3: CASSPQEMDWGYTF

V: TRBV28
size: .
D: TRBD1
J: TRBJ1-2
DNA: TGTGCCAGCAGTATCGGACAGGGGGCACATGGCTACACCTTC
CDR3: CASSIGQGAHGYTF